The 29 T cell receptor beta chains below all came from one sample that was sequenced in a study of post-analysis software for immune sequencing data. Regarding the study as a whole: Roughly five TRBV segments appeared more often in patients than in controls, and TRBV5-6, TRBV5-1 and TRBV20-1 were among these.

These receptors lack a known antigen. cDNA libraries for TCR beta contained unique molecular identifiers. TCRdb reanalysed the PCR reads using MiXCR and keeps one entry per CDR3 protein. Counted here are roughly 650,000 distinct CDR3 sequences, 55% to 60% occurring once; the ten biggest clones make up 11%. Sequences were obtained from blood. These receptors came from a girl aged 2-9 years with multiple sclerosis.

This clonotype occurred a few times. One end of the junction does not line up with germline, which may come from a read error. J is TRBJ2-5 and V is TRBV4-1, with TRBD2 identical over 12 bases. This CDR3 comprises 16 residues. Germline-derived CDR1 and CDR2 are MGHRA and YSYEKL. Here the CDR3 reads CASSQDRLAGEETQYF. The CDR3 DNA sequence: TGTGCCAGCAGCCAAGATAGACTAGCGGGAGAAGAGACCCAGTACTTC.

This clonotype was seen many times. The chain couples TRBV5-1 to TRBJ2-1; D is unclear. This CDR3 is built from 13 residues. CDR1 is SGHRS, CDR2 YFSETQ, per germline. Trimming removed 0 bases at V and 6 bases at J, with 7 bases between. The CDR3 is CASSLGSGNEQFF. CDR3 in DNA: TGCGCCAGCAGCTTGGGTTCTGGCAATGAGCAGTTCTTC.

This clonotype was seen a few times. The chain is built from TRBV2 and TRBJ2-1; D tentatively reads TRBD1 or TRBD2 (6 bases each). Trimming removed 3 bases at V and 6 bases at J, with 12 bases between. The CDR3 consists of 14 residues. CDR1 and CDR2 from the germline V gene are SNHLY and FYNNEI. The CDR3 nucleotides are TGTGCCAGCAGTGAGAGGGGGGCTGGCAATGAGCAGTTCTTC. Protein: CASSERGAGNEQFF. The entire variable domain, with the rest obtained from reference TRBV2 and TRBJ2-1, is as follows: EPEVTQTPSHQVTQMGQEVILRCVPISNHLYFYWYRQILGQKVEFLVSFYNNEISEKSEIFDDQFSVERPDGSNFTLKIRSTKLEDSAMYFCASSERGAGNEQFFGPGTRLTVL.

The chain joins TRBV9 to TRBJ1-2; D is unresolved. The germline V gene has CDR1 SGDLS and CDR2 YYNGEE. Between the trimmed V and J ends, which lost 4 bases and 2 bases, there was a span of 15 bases. The CDR3 loop spans 15 amino acids. CDR3 coding DNA: TGTGCCAGCAGCCCTTCCGGACGGGAGAACTATGGCTACACCTTC. Protein product: CASSPSGRENYGYTF.

A note on this clonotype: A read error may account for a junction end that differs from germline. The chain couples TRBV5-1 to TRBJ2-1; D unresolved. This CDR3 has 15 residues. The germline gives CDR1 SGHRS, CDR2 YFSETQ. For the CDR3, the DNA is TGCGCCAGCAGCTTGGGCGCAGTGGGCTACAATGAGCGGTTCTTC. Protein sequence: CASSLGAVGYNERFF.

The gene calls are TRBV5-1 and TRBJ1-1; a weak D match, TRBD1 (5 bases). The CDR3 consists of 15 residues. Germline CDR1 is SGHRS and CDR2 is YFSETQ. V lost 10 bases, J lost 1 base, and 20 bases lay in between. The CDR3 loop is CASKRGPQSNTEAFF. Written as DNA, the CDR3 is TGCGCCTCCAAGAGGGGCCCACAGTCGAACACTGAAGCTTTCTTT. The whole variable domain, remainder taken from reference TRBV5-1 and TRBJ1-1, is KAGVTQTPRYLIKTRGQQVTLSCSPISGHRSVSWYQQTPGQGLQFLFEYFSETQRNKGNFPGRFSGRQFSNSRSEMNVSTLELGDSALYLCASKRGPQSNTEAFFGQGTRLTVV.

The chain joins TRBV20-1 to TRBJ2-5; 11 bases are a match to TRBD2. Germline values: CDR1 DFQATT, CDR2 SNEGSKA (reference sequence). The CDR3 has 14 residues. Trimming took 8 bases from V and 1 from J; bases not matched to a gene: 6. In DNA form, the CDR3 reads TGCAGTTGTACTAGCGGGAGTTCCCAAGAGACCCAGTACTTC. Its protein is CSCTSGSSQETQYF.

This clonotype was seen a handful of times. The chain has TRBV5-1 and TRBJ1-2; D possibly corresponds to TRBD1 (6 bases). The CDR3 has 14 amino acids. CDR1 SGHRS and CDR2 YFSETQ come from the germline V gene. The V end was cut by 4 bases, the J end by 6 bases, with 16 bases between. CDR3 sequence (DNA): TGCGCCAGCAGCCCAGGGGAGGGGCGCGATGGCTACACCTTC. It codes for CASSPGEGRDGYTF.

The CDR3 nucleotides are TGCAGTGCATCCAGTTACGGACAGAACACCGCCTCTGGAAACACCATATATTTT. As protein: CSASSYGQNTASGNTIYF. The gene calls are TRBV20-1 and TRBJ1-3; D might be TRBD1 (6 bases). This CDR3 comprises 18 residues. Germline V gene data show CDR1 as DFQATT and CDR2 as SNEGSKA (reference sequence). Trimming shortened V by 6 bases and J by 0 bases, and 24 bases separated the two germline ends.

V usage is TRBV5-1 and J usage is TRBJ1-6, with 9 positions matching TRBD1. The CDR3 has 17 amino acids. Germline lookup yields CDR1 SGHRS and CDR2 YFSETQ. V shed 0 bases and J 9 bases; nucleotides not matched to a gene: 10. The CDR3 DNA reads TGCGCCAGCAGCTTGGTTCAGACAGGGGGTCTTGTTTCACCCCTCCACTTT. This gives the protein CASSLVQTGGLVSPLHF.

The V call is TRBV29-1, the J call TRBJ2-3, with D possibly matching TRBD2 (5 bases). The CDR3 consists of 15 residues. Trimming removed 1 base from V and 6 bases from J, with 17 bases in between. The germline V gene encodes CDR1 SQVTM and CDR2 ANQGSEA. The CDR3 loop is CSVEGGDSWRDTQYF. CDR3 DNA: TGCAGCGTTGAAGGGGGAGACTCCTGGCGGGATACGCAGTATTTT.

The chain combines TRBV5-1 with TRBJ1-2; D is undetermined. Trimming removed 4 bases from V and 6 bases from J, with 16 bases in between. Germline V gene sequence: CDR1 SGHRS, CDR2 YFSETQ. This CDR3 has 14 residues. The DNA of the CDR3 is TGCGCCAGCAGCGAATTTCAGAAGAAGGATGGCTACACCTTC. It yields the protein CASSEFQKKDGYTF.

The chain carries TRBV10-3 and TRBJ2-7, with TRBD2 matching 15 bases. The CDR3 consists of 20 residues. From germline, CDR1 is ENHRY and CDR2 SYGVKD. Germline trimming cut 0 bases from V and 0 bases from J; bases unmatched to any gene: 9. The CDR3 bases are TGTGCCATCAGTGAGTCAAGAGTCGGACTAGCGGGAGGGCCCTCCTACGAGCAGTACTTC. Translated, it gives CAISESRVGLAGGPSYEQYF.

On this clonotype itself: Compared with germline, one end of the junction differs, possibly owing to a read error. The chain couples TRBV20-1 to TRBJ1-1; D is unresolved. Germline CDR1 DFQATT, CDR2 SNEGSKA (reference sequence). The CDR3 runs 15 residues. This chain's CDR3 is CSARVPGGMNTEVFF. CDR3 coding DNA: TGCAGTGCTAGAGTTCCGGGAGGCATGAACACTGAAGTTTTCTTT.

This chain connects TRBV11-2 to TRBJ2-3; 11 bases map to TRBD1. Per germline, CDR1 SGHAT and CDR2 FQNNGV. The CDR3 loop spans 16 amino acids. The V segment lost 4 bases and the J segment 4 bases; nucleotides outside the gene matches: 7. In DNA, the CDR3 is TGTGCCAGCAGCTCCGGGACAGGGGGAGGGTCAGATACGCAGTATTTT. The encoded protein is CASSSGTGGGSDTQYF.

The table lists this clonotype with a few counts. J is TRBJ1-2 and V is TRBV7-2; TRBD1 matches 7 bases. The CDR3 extends over 16 amino acids. The V gene end was trimmed by 1 base and the J gene end by 4 bases; junction bases not matched to a gene: 9. Germline values: CDR1 SGHTA, CDR2 FQGNSA. CDR3 protein: CASSLGDRAVGYGYTF. The CDR3 DNA reads TGTGCCAGCAGCTTAGGAGACAGGGCGGTCGGCTATGGCTACACCTTC.

The chain carries TRBV7-2 and TRBJ2-7; 9 bases are a match to TRBD1. V trimming: 5 bases; J trimming: 5 bases; junction bases outside the gene matches: 4. This CDR3 spans 13 amino acids. Looked up from germline, CDR1 is SGHTA and CDR2 is FQGNSA. The CDR3 nucleotides read TGTGCCAGCAGCCGGGACAGGGAACACGAGCAGTACTTC. As protein: CASSRDREHEQYF.

DNA for the CDR3: TGTGCCAGCCGGGGACAGTCGTTTCCAGATACGCAGTATTTT. As protein: CASRGQSFPDTQYF. V is TRBV28 and J is TRBJ2-3, with TRBD1 identical over 7 bases. The CDR3 totals 14 residues. CDR1 is MDHEN and CDR2 is SYDVKM in the germline V gene. The ends lost 8 bases at V and 4 bases at J; junction bases unmatched: 9.

The V and J genes are TRBV12-3 or TRBV12-4 and TRBJ1-2; TRBD1 is a possible D gene (5 bases). This CDR3 region has 14 residues. Trimming removed 7 bases from V and 8 bases from J, with 20 bases in between. CDR3 coding DNA: TGTGCCAGCACCAAGGGGCGGGCCTGGGGAGGCTACACCTTC. Translation gives CASTKGRAWGGYTF.

V and J are TRBV7-9 and TRBJ1-2; no reliable D call. V was clipped by 6 bases and J by 2 bases, with 19 bases between them. Per germline, CDR1 SEHNR and CDR2 FQNEAQ (reference sequence). This CDR3 is built from 16 residues. This CDR3 reads CASRAWPGEANYGYTF. Here the CDR3 DNA reads TGTGCCAGCAGGGCGTGGCCAGGTGAAGCGAACTATGGCTACACCTTC.

This clonotype was recorded a few times. J is TRBJ2-7 and V is TRBV20-1, with TRBD2 matching over 14 bases. The CDR3 contains 14 residues. Germline CDR1 reads DFQATT; CDR2 reads SNEGSKA (reference sequence). V lost 6 bases, J lost 2 bases, and 3 bases stayed unmatched. CDR3 DNA sequence: TGCAGTGCCAGACTAGCGGGAGGGGCCTACGAGCAGTACTTC. Amino acids: CSARLAGGAYEQYF.

The V call is TRBV7-2, the J call TRBJ2-3; 8 bases are shared with TRBD1. The germline gives CDR1 SGHTA, CDR2 FQGNSA. This CDR3 is 14 amino acids long. V dropped 5 bases and J dropped 4; count of bases not matched to a gene: 5. Here the CDR3 reads CASSTRTGSDTQYF. The CDR3 bases are TGTGCCAGCAGCACCCGGACAGGGTCAGATACGCAGTATTTT.

This chain links TRBV6-2 or TRBV6-3 with TRBJ2-1; D may correspond to TRBD1 or TRBD2 (7 bases each). Germline V gives CDR1 MNHEY, CDR2 SVGEGT. V gave up 2 bases and J gave up 9 bases, with 14 bases separating them. This CDR3 region has 14 residues. In nucleotides, the CDR3 is TGTGCCAGCAGTTACCGGGACTACAGGGGTGAGCAGTTCTTC. This translates into CASSYRDYRGEQFF.

In this sample, this clonotype turned up a few times. The chain is built from TRBV29-1 and TRBJ2-5; no definite D call. The V end lost 3 bases, the J end lost 5 bases, and 4 bases lay between the germline ends. The CDR3 extends over 10 amino acids. From germline, CDR1 is SQVTM and CDR2 ANQGSEA. The CDR3: CSVDDETQYF. The CDR3 nucleotides are TGCAGCGTTGACGACGAGACCCAGTACTTC. Looking up the rest from reference TRBV29-1 and TRBJ2-5 gives the full variable domain: SAVISQKPSRDICQRGTSLTIQCQVDSQVTMMFWYRQQPGQSLTLIATANQGSEATYESGFVIDKFPISRPNLTFSTLTVSNMSPEDSSIYLCSVDDETQYFGPGTRLLVL.

This clonotype has a handful of counts. This chain uses TRBV10-3 with TRBJ2-7, with TRBD1 as a possible D gene (7 bases). Trimming took 5 bases from V and 7 from J, leaving 18 bases between them. The germline V gene encodes CDR1 ENHRY and CDR2 SYGVKD. The CDR3 contains 14 residues. CDR3 sequence (DNA): TGTGCCATCAGTACGGGGGCAGGGGGATATGAGCAGTACTTC. Translated: CAISTGAGGYEQYF.

The genes are TRBV25-1 and TRBJ1-1; the D is unclear. This CDR3 spans 15 amino acids. The ends were cut back, 1 base at V and 0 bases at J, with 9 bases in the middle. From germline, CDR1 is MGHDK and CDR2 SYGVNS. CDR3 loop: CASSESAVLNTEAFF. The DNA for the CDR3 is TGTGCCAGCAGTGAATCGGCAGTCTTGAACACTGAAGCTTTCTTT.

The rearrangement uses TRBV20-1 and TRBJ2-7; D is uncertain. The better agreement between TRBJ2-4 and the DNA end casts doubt on the J call. In germline, CDR1 is DFQATT, CDR2 SNEGSKA (reference sequence). The CDR3 covers 15 residues. The CDR3 protein is CSARDIELAKNIQYF. The CDR3 region has the DNA TGCAGTGCTAGAGATATCGAATTAGCCAAAAACATTCAGTACTTC.

This clonotype was observed a handful of times. The chain joins TRBV20-1 to TRBJ2-4; 11 positions agree with TRBD2. This CDR3 has 16 amino acids. With 4 bases clipped from V and 1 base from J, the junction kept 6 bases outside the gene matches. Per the germline V gene, CDR1 is DFQATT and CDR2 is SNEGSKA (reference sequence). CDR3 in DNA: TGCAGTGCTACCGATAGCGGGGGGGTCGCCAAAAACATTCAGTACTTC. Protein: CSATDSGGVAKNIQYF.

The rearrangement links TRBV6-5 to TRBJ1-2; D unclear. The CDR3 spans 13 residues. The germline V and J ends were trimmed by 4 bases and 4 bases, with 10 bases remaining between them. Germline V gene sequence: CDR1 MNHEY, CDR2 SVGAGI. The CDR3 reads CASSSDVSYGYTF. In DNA form, the CDR3 reads TGTGCCAGCAGTTCTGACGTCTCCTATGGCTACACCTTC.